The source of this T cell receptor beta chain is a study of blood T cell repertoires in COVID-19. For the study at large: Acute-phase and convalescent COVID-19 samples originated in the United States, Italy and Spain.

Enrolment of Seattle patients took place during active infection, and they were followed longitudinally. The germline gives CDR1 SGHKS, CDR2 YYEKEE (reference sequence). Trimming removed 7 bases from V and 7 bases from J; junction bases left unmatched: 7. This CDR3 contains 12 residues. In the source study's methods: Quantification of nucleated cells was approximated via reference gene primer amplification. Assay: immunoSEQ multiplex PCR; the TCRdb copy retains only in-frame clones and omits some. V, J and clone size are taken as reported in that table, and D and trimming were inferred from the DNA itself. The table has around 280,000 clones, about 90% seen once.

The sample taken for sequencing was peripheral blood. The receptor was isolated from a woman aged 25 to 45 with COVID-19, enrolled during active disease. The V and J genes are TRBV5-5 and TRBJ1-2; 7 nucleotides align to TRBD1. CDR3 in DNA: TGTGCCAGCGGAGGGGGCGCGAGTGGCTACACCTTC. Translation gives CASGGGASGYTF.